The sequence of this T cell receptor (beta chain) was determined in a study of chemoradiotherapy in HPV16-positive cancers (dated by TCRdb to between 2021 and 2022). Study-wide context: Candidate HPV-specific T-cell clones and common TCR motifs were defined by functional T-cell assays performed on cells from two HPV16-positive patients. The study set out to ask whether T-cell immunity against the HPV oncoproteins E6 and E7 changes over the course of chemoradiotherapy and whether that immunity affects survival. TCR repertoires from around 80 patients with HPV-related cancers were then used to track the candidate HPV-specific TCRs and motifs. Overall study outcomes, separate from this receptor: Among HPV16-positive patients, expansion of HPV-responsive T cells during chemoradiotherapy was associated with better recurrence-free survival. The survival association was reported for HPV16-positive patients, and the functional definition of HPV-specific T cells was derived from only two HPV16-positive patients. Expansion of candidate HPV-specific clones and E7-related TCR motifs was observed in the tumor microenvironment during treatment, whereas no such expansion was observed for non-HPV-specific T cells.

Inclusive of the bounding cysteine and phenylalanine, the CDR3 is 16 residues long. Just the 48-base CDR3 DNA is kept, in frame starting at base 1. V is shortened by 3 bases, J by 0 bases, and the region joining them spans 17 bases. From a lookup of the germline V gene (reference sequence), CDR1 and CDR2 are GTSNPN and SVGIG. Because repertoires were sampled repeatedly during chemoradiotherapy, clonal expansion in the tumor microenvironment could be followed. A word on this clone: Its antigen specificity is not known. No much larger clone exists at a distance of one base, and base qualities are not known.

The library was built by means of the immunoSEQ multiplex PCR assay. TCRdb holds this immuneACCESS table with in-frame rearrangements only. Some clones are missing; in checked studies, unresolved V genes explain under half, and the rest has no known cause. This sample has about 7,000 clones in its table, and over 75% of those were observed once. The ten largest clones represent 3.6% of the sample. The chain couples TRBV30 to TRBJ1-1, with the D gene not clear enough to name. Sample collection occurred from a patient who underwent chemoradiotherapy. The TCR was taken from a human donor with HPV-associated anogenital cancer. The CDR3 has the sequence CAWRLRLTSLNTEAFF. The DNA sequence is TGTGCCTGGAGACTTAGGCTTACGTCCTTGAACACTGAAGCTTTCTTT.